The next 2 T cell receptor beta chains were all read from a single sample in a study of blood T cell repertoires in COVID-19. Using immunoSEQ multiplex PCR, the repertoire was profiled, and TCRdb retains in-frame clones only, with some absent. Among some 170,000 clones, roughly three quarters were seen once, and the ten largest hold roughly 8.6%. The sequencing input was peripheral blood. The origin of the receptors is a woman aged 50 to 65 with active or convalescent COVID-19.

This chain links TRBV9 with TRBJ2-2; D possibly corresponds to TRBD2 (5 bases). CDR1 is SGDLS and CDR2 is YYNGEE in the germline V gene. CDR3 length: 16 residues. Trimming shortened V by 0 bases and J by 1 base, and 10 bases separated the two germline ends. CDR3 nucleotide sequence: TGTGCCAGCAGCGTAGCTACAAGCGGGAACACCGGGGAGCTGTTTTTT. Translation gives CASSVATSGNTGELFF.

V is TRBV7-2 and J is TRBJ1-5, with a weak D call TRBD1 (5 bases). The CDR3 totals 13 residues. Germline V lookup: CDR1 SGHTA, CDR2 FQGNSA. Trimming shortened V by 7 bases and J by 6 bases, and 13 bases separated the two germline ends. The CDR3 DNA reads TGTGCCAGCACGATCAGGGTGGGTCAGCCCCAGCATTTT. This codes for CASTIRVGQPQHF.